These 2 T cell receptor beta chains came from one sample sequenced in a study of beta chain features in type 1 diabetes. Study outcomes and limitations: Within each of all four CD4+ subsets, Type 1 diabetes patients had TCRB CDR3s that were moderately but significantly shorter.

What these receptors recognize is not known. Reverse transcription of all isolated RNA meant that expressed TCRB transcripts were sequenced. Only in-frame clones appear in the TCRdb table, and some are missing; sequencing was by immunoSEQ multiplex PCR. The table records around 130,000 clones, less than 20% of them present only once. Sequencing input: central memory CD4+ T cells from blood. These receptors all stem from a man younger than 45 with type 1 diabetes.

This clone appeared a few times. The chain links TRBV30 to TRBJ2-3; unclear D gene. This CDR3 comprises 13 residues. Trimming removed 7 bases at V and 5 bases at J, with 16 bases between. The germline CDR1 and CDR2 sequences are GTSNPN and SVGIG (reference sequence). The CDR3 loop reads CALGSPAQDTQYF. The CDR3 bases are TGTGCCTTAGGGTCCCCCGCACAAGATACGCAGTATTTT.

This chain links TRBV29-1 with TRBJ1-6, with D tentatively TRBD1 (5 bases). V was clipped by 4 bases and J by 3 bases, with 10 bases between them. This CDR3 spans 14 amino acids. Germline lookup yields CDR1 SQVTM and CDR2 ANQGSEA. CDR3 sequence reads: CSVGGDDYNSPLHF. CDR3 in DNA: TGCAGCGTTGGGGGGGACGACTATAATTCACCCCTCCACTTT.